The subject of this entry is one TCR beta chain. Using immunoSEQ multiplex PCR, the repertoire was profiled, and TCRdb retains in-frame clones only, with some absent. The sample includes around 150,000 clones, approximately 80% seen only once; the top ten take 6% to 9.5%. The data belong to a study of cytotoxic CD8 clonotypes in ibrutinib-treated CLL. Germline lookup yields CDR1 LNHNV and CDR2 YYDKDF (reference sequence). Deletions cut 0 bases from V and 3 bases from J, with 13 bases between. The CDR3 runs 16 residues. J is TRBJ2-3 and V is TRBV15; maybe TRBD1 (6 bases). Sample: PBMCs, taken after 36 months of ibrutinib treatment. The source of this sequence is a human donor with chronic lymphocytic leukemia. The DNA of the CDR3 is TGTGCCACCAGCAGAGATCGAGGGGGTCCGACAGATACGCAGTATTTT. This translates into CATSRDRGGPTDTQYF.